The present entry profiles one TCR beta chain with its context. Its antigen is not known. The junction and the germline gene differ at one end; a read error may be behind it. The record originates from a study of cytomegalovirus exposure and HLA in healthy donors. Across the whole study: The 100 million to 140 million unique TCR beta sequences, from roughly 180 million T cells, were found by an earlier analysis. Early release data held approximately 81 million unique TCRs from HLA-typed donors.

Use of 60 Vbeta and 13 Jbeta primers characterized the PCR. Libraries were prepared by immunoSEQ multiplex PCR; TCRdb keeps only in-frame clonotypes and omits some of them. The sample holds roughly 280,000 clones, more than 55% seen once. Whole-study results and caveats: Earlier analysis looked at TCR beta V segments, and most were productive about 90% or about 30% of the time. An assumption of roughly uniform sequencing depth across donors underlay the presence/absence analyses.

CDR1 is SEHNR, CDR2 FQNEAQ, per germline (reference sequence). The length of the CDR3 is 14 residues. The chain is built from TRBV7-9 and TRBJ1-5; D unclear. The receptor was derived from a female donor in good health and CMV-seronegative. Sequencing was performed on PBMCs. CDR3 in amino acids: CSSSLGTGNQPQHF. DNA for the CDR3: TGTTCCAGCAGCTTAGGAACTGGTAATCAGCCCCAGCATTTT.